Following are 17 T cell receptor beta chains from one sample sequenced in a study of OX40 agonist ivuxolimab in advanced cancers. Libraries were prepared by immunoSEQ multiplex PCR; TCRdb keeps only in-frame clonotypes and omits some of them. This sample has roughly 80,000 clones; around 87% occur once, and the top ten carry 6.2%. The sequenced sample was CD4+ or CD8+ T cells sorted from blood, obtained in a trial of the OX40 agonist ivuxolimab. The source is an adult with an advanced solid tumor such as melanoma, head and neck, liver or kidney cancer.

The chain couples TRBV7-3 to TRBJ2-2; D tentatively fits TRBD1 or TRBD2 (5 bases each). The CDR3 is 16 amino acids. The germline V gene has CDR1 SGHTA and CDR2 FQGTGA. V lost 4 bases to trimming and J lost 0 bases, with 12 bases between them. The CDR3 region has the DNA TGTGCCAGCAGCTACCCTCGGGGCCCGAACACCGGGGAGCTGTTTTTT. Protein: CASSYPRGPNTGELFF.

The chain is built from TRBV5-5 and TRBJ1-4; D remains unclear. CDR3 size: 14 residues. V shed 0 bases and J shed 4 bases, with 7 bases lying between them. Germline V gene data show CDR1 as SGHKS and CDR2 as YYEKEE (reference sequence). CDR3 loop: CASSLGRINEKLFF. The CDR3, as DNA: TGTGCCAGCAGCTTGGGACGGATTAATGAAAAACTGTTTTTT.

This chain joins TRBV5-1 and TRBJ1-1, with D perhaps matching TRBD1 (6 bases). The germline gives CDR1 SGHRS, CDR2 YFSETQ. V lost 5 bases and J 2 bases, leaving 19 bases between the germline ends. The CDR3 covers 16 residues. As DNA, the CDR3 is TGCGCCAGCAGGTTTGGTAGGGCAGGGGATAACACTGAAGCTTTCTTT. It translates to CASRFGRAGDNTEAFF.

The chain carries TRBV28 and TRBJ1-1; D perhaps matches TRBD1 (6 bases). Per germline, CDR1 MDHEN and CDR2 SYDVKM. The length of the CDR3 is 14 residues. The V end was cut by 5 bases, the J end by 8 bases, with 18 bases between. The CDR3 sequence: CASSMGATGGEAFF. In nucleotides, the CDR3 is TGTGCCAGCAGTATGGGGGCTACGGGGGGCGAAGCTTTCTTT. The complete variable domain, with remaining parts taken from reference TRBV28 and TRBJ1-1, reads DVKVTQSSRYLVKRTGEKVFLECVQDMDHENMFWYRQDPGLGLRLIYFSYDVKMKEKGDIPEGYSVSREKKERFSLILESASTNQTSMYLCASSMGATGGEAFFGQGTRLTVV.

CDR3 sequence (DNA): TGCGCCAGCAGCTGGGGGGACAGTGGAAACACCATATATTTT. It is translated as CASSWGDSGNTIYF. This chain links TRBV5-1 with TRBJ1-3; TRBD1 agrees at 7 bases. Looked up from germline, CDR1 is SGHRS and CDR2 is YFSETQ. V trimming: 3 bases; J trimming: 3 bases; junction bases outside the gene matches: 3. The CDR3 totals 14 residues.

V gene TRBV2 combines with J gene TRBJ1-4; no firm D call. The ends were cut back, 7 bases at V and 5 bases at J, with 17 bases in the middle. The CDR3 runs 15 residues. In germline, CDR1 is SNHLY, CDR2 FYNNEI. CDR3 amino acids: CASTRSERSNEKLFF. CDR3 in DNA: TGTGCCAGCACCCGATCGGAAAGGTCCAATGAAAAACTGTTTTTT.

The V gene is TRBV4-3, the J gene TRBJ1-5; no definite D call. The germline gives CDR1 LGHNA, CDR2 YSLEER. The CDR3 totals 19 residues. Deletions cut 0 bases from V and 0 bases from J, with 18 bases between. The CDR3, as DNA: TGCGCCAGCAGCCAAGATATGGATGGAACAGACTATAGCAATCAGCCCCAGCATTTT. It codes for CASSQDMDGTDYSNQPQHF.

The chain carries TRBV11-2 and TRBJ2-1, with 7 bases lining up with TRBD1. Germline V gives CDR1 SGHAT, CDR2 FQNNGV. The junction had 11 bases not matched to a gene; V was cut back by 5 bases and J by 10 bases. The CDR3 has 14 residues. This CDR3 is CASSPTTGSVEQFF. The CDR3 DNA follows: TGTGCCAGCAGCCCCACGACAGGGTCTGTCGAGCAGTTCTTC.

This CDR3 reads CASSPDSSGNTIYF. CDR3 nucleotide sequence: TGTGCCAGCAGCCCGGACAGCTCTGGAAACACCATATATTTT. The chain carries TRBV7-3 and TRBJ1-3; a weak D match, TRBD1 (6 bases). CDR1 and CDR2 from the germline V gene are SGHTA and FQGTGA. The V and J ends lost 5 bases and 0 bases respectively, with 8 bases between them. The CDR3 is 14 amino acids.

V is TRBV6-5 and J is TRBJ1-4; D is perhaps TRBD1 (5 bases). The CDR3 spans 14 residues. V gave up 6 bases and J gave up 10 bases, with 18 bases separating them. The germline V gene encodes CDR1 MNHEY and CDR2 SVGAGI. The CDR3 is CASRNPGLRGKLFF. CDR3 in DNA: TGTGCCAGCAGAAACCCAGGGCTGAGGGGAAAACTGTTTTTT.

CDR3 loop: CASSPAAGQPQHF. CDR3 in DNA: TGTGCCAGCAGCCCGGCGGCCGGACAGCCCCAGCATTTT. The gene calls are TRBV6-6 and TRBJ1-5; unclear D gene. The CDR3 length is 13 residues. The V gene lost 6 bases and the J gene lost 7 bases, with 13 bases spanning the gap. Per germline, CDR1 MNHNY and CDR2 SVGAGI (reference sequence).

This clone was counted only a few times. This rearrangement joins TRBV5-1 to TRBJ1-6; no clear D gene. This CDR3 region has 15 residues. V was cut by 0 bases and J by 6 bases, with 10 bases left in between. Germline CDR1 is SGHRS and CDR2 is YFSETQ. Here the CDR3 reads CASSLGGQGNSPLHF. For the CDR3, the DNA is TGCGCCAGCAGCTTGGGAGGGCAAGGTAATTCACCCCTCCACTTT.

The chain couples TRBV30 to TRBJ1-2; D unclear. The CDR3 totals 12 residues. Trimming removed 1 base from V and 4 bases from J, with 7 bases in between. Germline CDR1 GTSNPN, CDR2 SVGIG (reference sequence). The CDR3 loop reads CAWSGQIYGYTF. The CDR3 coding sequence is TGTGCCTGGAGTGGGCAAATCTATGGCTACACCTTC.

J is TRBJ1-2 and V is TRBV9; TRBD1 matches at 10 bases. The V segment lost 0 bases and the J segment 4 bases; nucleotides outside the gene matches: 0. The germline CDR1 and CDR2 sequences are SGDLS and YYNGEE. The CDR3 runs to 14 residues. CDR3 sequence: CASSVGQGAYGYTF. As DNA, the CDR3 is TGTGCCAGCAGCGTAGGACAGGGGGCCTATGGCTACACCTTC. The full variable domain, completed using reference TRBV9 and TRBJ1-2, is DSGVTQTPKHLITATGQRVTLRCSPRSGDLSVYWYQQSLDQGLQFLIQYYNGEERAKGNILERFSAQQFPDLHSELNLSSLELGDSALYFCASSVGQGAYGYTFGSGTRLTVV.

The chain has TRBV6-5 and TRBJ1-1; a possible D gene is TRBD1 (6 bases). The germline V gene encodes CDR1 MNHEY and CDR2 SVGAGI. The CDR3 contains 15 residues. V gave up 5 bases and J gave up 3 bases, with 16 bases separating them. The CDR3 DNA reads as TGTGCCAGCAGTCCACTCAAAGACAGGTACACTGAAGCTTTCTTT. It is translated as CASSPLKDRYTEAFF.

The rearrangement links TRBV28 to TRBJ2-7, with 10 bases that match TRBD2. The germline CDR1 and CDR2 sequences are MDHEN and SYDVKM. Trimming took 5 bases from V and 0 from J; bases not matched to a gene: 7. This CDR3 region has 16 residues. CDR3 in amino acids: CASSRTSGFSSYEQYF. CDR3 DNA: TGTGCCAGCAGTCGGACTAGCGGATTTTCCTCCTACGAGCAGTACTTC.

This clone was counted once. CDR3 bases: TGTGCCAGCAGCTTAGGCTATTCCTACGAGCAGTACTTC. Protein product: CASSLGYSYEQYF. This chain connects TRBV7-2 to TRBJ2-7, with no clear D. This CDR3 is built from 13 residues. In germline, CDR1 is SGHTA, CDR2 FQGNSA. Trimming pared 1 base from V and 1 base from J, leaving 5 bases between.